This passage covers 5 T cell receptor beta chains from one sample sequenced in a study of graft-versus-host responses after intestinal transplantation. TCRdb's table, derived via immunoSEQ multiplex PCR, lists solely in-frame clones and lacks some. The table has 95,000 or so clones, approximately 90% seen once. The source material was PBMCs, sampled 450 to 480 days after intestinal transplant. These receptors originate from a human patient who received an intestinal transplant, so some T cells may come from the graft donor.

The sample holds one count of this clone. CDR3 protein: CASSGLWTGSSYEQYF. The CDR3 bases are TGTGCCAGCAGTGGGTTGTGGACAGGGAGCTCCTACGAGCAGTACTTC. The chain recombines TRBV2 with TRBJ2-7, with 8 nucleotides matching TRBD1. V lost 4 bases, J lost 0 bases, and 8 bases stayed unmatched. From germline, CDR1 is SNHLY and CDR2 FYNNEI. The CDR3 sequence is 16 residues long.

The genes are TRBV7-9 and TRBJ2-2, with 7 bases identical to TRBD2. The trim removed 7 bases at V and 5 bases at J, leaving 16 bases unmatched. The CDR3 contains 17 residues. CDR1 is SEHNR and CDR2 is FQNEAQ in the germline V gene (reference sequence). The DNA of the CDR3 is TGTGCCAGCACCCCAGAAAGGCCTAGCGGTAGGACCGGGGAGCTGTTTTTT. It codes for CASTPERPSGRTGELFF.

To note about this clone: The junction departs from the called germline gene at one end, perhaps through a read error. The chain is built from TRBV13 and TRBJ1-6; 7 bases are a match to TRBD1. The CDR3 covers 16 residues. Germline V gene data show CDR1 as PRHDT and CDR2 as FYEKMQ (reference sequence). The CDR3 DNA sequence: TGTGCCAGCGGCTTAGGGTACAGGGGTAGCGATTCACCCCTCCACTTT. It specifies CASGLGYRGSDSPLHF.

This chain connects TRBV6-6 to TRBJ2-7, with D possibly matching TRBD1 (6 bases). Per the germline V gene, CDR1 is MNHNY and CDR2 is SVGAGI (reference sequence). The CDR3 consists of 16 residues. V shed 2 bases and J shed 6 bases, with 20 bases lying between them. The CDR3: CASSYGVGGSGGEQYF. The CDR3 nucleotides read TGTGCCAGCAGTTACGGTGTAGGGGGAAGTGGTGGCGAGCAGTACTTC.

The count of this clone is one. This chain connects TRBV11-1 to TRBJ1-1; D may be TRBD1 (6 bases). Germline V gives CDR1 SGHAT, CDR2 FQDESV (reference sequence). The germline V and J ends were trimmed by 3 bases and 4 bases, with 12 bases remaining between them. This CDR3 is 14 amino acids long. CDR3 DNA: TGTGCCAGCAGCTTGGGGGCAGGGGTCACTGAAGCTTTCTTT. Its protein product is CASSLGAGVTEAFF.